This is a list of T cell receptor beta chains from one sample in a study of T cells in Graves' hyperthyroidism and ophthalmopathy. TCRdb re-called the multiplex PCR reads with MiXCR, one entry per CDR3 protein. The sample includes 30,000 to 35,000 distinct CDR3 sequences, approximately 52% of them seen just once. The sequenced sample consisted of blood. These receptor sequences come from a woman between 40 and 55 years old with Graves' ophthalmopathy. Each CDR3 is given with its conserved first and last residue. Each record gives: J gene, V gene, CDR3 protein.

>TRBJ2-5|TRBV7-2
CASSFKTSGGDQTQYF
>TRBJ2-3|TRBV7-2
CASRRTAGDTQYF
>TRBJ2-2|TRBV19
CASSPTGWGELFF
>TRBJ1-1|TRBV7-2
CASSLGSLNTEAFF
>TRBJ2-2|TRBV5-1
CASSFNGGRALELFF
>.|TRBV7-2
CASSLADESYNEQYF
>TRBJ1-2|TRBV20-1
CSARASGQGYTF
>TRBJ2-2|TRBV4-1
CASSRASAGELFF
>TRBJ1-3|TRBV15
CATSRDRTVILNTIYF
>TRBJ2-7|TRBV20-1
CSASLSGGAPPCSYEQYF
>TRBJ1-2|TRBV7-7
CASSPGRGASYGYTF
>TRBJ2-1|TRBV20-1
CSVPDRFNEQFF
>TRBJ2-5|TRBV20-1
CSASTEQETQYF
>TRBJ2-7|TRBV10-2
CASSENFGGPYEQYF
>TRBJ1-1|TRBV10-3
CAIIRTGTEAFF
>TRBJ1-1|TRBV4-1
CASRNRFMNTEAFF
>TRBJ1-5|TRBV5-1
CASSLAPGTGNQPQHF
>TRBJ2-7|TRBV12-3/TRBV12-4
CASSLSGGTGRIDEQYF
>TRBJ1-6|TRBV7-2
CASSLGTGGSPLHF
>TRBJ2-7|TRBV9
CASSKTGLDVQYF
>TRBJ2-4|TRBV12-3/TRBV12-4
CASSLTLTGPWYF
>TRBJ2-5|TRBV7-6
CANSRNQGTRETQYF
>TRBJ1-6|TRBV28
CASSPGTFDRSPLHF
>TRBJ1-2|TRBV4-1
CASNTRAGDNDDYTF